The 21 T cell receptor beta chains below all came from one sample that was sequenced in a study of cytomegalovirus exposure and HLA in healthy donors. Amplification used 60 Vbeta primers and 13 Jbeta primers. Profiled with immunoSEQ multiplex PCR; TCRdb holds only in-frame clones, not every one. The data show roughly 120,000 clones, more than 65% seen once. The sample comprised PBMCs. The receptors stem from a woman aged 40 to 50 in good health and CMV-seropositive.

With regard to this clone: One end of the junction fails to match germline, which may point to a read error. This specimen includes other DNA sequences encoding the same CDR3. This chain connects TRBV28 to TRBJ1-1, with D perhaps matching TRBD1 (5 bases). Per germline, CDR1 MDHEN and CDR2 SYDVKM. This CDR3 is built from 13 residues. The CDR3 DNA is TGTGCCAGCAGTCCCAGGGTGGGGACTGAGGCTTTCTTT. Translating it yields CASSPRVGTEAFF. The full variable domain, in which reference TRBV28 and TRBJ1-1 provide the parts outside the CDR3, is DVKVTQSSRYLVKRTGEKVFLECVQDMDHENMFWYRQDPGLGLRLIYFSYDVKMKEKGDIPEGYSVSREKKERFSLILESASTNQTSMYLCASSPRVGTEAFFGQGTRLTVV.

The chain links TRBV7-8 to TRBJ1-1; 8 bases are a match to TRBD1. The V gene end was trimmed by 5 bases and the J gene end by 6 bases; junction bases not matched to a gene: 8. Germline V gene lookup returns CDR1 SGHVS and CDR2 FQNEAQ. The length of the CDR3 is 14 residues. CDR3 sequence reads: CASSTRQGSAEAFF. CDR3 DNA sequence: TGTGCCAGCAGCACACGACAGGGGAGCGCTGAAGCTTTCTTT.

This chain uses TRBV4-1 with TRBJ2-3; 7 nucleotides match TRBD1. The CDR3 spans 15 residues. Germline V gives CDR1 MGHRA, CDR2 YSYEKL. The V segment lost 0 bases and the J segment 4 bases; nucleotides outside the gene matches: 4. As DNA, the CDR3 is TGCGCCAGCAGCCAAGAAGGTAGGGGGCCAGATACGCAGTATTTT. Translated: CASSQEGRGPDTQYF.

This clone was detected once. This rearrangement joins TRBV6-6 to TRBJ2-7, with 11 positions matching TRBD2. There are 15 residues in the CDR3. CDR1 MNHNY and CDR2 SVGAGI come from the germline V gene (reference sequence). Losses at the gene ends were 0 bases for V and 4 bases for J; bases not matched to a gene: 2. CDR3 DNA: TGTGCCAGCAGTTACTCGACTAGCGGGAATTACGAGCAGTACTTC. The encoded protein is CASSYSTSGNYEQYF.

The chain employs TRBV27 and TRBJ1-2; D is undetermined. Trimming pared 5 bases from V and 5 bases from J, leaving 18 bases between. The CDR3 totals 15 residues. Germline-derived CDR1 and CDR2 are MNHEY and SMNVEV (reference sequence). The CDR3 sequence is CASSRDWSDSYGYTF. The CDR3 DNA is TGTGCCAGCAGTCGGGATTGGTCCGACTCATATGGCTACACCTTC.

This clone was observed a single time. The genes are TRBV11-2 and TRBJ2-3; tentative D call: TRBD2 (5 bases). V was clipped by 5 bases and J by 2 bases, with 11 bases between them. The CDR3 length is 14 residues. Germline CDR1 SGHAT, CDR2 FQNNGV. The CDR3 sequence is CASSRAGITDTQYF. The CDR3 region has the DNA TGTGCCAGCAGCCGTGCCGGGATCACAGATACGCAGTATTTT.

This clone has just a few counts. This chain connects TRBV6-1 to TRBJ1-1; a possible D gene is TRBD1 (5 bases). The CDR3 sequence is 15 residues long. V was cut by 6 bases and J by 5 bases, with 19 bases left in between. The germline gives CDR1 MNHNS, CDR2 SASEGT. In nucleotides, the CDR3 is TGTGCCAGCAGCCTGTCGGGGGTCGTCTCGACTGAAGCTTTCTTT. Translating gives CASSLSGVVSTEAFF.

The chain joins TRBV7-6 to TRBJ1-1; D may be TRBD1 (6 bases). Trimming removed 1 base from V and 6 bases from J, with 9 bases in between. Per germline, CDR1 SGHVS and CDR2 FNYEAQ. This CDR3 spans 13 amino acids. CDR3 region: CASSLGQVSEAFF. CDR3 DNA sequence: TGTGCCAGCAGCTTAGGACAGGTCTCTGAAGCTTTCTTT.

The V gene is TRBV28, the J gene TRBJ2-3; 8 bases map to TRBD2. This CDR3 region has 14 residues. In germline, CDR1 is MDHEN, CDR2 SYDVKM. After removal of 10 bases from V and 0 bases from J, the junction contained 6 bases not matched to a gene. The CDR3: CAIASGFSTDTQYF. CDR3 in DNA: TGTGCCATCGCTAGCGGGTTTAGCACAGATACGCAGTATTTT.

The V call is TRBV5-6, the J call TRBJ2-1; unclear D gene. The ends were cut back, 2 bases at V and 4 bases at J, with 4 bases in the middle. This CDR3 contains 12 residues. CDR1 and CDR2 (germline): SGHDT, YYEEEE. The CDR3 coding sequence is TGTGCCAGCAGCTTACAGTACAATGAGCAGTTCTTC. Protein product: CASSLQYNEQFF.

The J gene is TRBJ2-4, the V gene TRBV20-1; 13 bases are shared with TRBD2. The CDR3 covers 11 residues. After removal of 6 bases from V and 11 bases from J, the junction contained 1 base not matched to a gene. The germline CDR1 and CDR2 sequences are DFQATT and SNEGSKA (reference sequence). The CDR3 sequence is CSAGLAGVQYF. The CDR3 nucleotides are TGCAGTGCCGGACTAGCGGGAGTTCAGTACTTC.

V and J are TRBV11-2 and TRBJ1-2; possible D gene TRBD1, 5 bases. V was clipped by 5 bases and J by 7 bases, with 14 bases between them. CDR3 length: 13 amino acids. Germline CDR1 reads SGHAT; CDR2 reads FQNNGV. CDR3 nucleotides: TGTGCCAGCAGCCCATGGGGGAGGATTGGCTACACCTTC. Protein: CASSPWGRIGYTF.

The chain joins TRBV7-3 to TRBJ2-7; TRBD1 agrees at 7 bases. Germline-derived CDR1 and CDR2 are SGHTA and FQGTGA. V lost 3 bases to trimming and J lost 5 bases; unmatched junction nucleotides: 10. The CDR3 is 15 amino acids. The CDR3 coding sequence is TGTGCCAGCAGCTTGGCTAAGGGAACAGGGGACGAGCAGTACTTC. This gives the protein CASSLAKGTGDEQYF.

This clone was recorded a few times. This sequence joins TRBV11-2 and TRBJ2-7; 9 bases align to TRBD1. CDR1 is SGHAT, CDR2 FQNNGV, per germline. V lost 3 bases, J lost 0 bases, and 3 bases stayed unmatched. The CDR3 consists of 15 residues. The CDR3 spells CASSLDRGSSYEQYF. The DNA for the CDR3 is TGTGCCAGCAGCTTGGACAGGGGTAGCTCCTACGAGCAGTACTTC.

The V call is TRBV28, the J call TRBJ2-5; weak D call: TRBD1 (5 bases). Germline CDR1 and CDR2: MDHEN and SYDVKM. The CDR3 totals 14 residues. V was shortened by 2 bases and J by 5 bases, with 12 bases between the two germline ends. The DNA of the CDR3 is TGTGCCAGCAGTTTAGGCACAGGTTCGGAGACCCAGTACTTC. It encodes CASSLGTGSETQYF.

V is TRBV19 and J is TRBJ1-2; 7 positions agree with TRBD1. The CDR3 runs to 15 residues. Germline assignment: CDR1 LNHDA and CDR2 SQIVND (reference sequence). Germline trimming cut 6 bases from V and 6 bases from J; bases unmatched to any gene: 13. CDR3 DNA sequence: TGTGCCAGTAGCTCAAGCCGACAGGGCGCGGATGGCTACACCTTC. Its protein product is CASSSSRQGADGYTF.

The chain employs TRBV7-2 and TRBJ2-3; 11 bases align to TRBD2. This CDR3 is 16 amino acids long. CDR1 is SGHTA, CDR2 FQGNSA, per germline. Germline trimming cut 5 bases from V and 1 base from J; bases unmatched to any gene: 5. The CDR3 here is CASSVGLAGRTDTQYF. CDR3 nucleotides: TGTGCCAGCAGCGTTGGACTAGCGGGCCGCACAGATACGCAGTATTTT.

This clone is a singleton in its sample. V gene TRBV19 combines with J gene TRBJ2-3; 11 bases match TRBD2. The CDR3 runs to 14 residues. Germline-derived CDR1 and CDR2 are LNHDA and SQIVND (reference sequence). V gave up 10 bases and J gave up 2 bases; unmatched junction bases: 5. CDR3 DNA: TGTGCCACCCGACTAGCGGGATACACAGATACGCAGTATTTT. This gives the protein CATRLAGYTDTQYF.

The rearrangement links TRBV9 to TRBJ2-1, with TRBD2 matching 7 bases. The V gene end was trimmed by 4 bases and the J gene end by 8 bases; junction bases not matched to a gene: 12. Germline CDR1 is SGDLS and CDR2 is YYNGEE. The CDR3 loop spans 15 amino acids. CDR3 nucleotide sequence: TGTGCCAGCAGCTCACGAATAGGGGAGGGGTATGAGCAGTTCTTC. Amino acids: CASSSRIGEGYEQFF.

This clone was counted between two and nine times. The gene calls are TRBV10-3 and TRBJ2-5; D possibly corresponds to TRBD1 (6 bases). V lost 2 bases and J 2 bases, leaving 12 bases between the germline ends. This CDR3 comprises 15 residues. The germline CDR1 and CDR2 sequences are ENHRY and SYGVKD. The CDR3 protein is CAISEPGQPQETQYF. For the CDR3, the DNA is TGTGCCATCAGTGAGCCTGGACAGCCTCAAGAGACCCAGTACTTC.

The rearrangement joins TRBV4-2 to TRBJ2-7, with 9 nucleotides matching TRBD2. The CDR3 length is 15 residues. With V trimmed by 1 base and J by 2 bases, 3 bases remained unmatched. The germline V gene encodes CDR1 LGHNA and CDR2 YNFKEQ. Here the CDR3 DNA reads TGTGCCAGCAGCCAAGGCGGGAGGGCCGCCTACGAGCAGTACTTC. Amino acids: CASSQGGRAAYEQYF.